The sequence of this T cell receptor beta chain was determined in a study of OX40 agonist ivuxolimab in advanced cancers. TCRdb's copy holds only in-frame clones and misses some; the assay was immunoSEQ multiplex PCR. The data contain roughly 61,000 clones, 87% of them singletons. A remark on this clone: Antigen unknown.

In germline, CDR1 is SGHRS, CDR2 YFSETQ. With 4 bases removed from V and 4 bases from J, the gap between germline ends came to 17 bases. The CDR3 is 16 residues long. The study, taken as a whole, reports: Also showing low normalized T-cell clonal expansion were some of the nonresponders.

The sequence came from an adult with an advanced solid tumor such as melanoma, head and neck, liver or kidney cancer. The rearrangement joins TRBV5-1 to TRBJ2-2; unclear D gene. The sequences come from CD4+ or CD8+ T cells sorted from blood, collected in a trial of the OX40 agonist ivuxolimab. The DNA for the CDR3 is TGCGCCAGCAGCCCCGGCCAGCCCCTCTTCACCGGGGAGCTGTTTTTT. Translating it yields CASSPGQPLFTGELFF.